Below, one T cell receptor beta chain is given with its context. Antigen specificity is unknown. The CDR3 has 15 amino acids. V dropped 5 bases and J dropped 4; count of bases not matched to a gene: 8. Germline V gives CDR1 MDHEN, CDR2 SYDVKM. This record comes from a study of identical twins. Regarding the study as a whole: There were fewer insertions in abundant cord blood beta clonotypes, but memory repertoires showed no such pattern. Instead of following the same donors, the conclusions were based on cross-sectional statistical analysis. Among monozygotic twins, out-of-frame TCR alpha sharing exceeded what models predicted. Weaker excess twin sharing was observed in beta out-of-frame sequences.

One entry per CDR3 protein results from TCRdb running MiXCR on the 5' RACE reads. The profile shows around 470,000 distinct CDR3 sequences, 13% to 15% of them singletons. The same data also went into a second study, on yellow fever vaccine responses in identical twins.

The clonotype comes from a woman in her late teens or twenties in good health. Input material: CD4+ T cells sorted from blood. The chain employs TRBV28 and TRBJ2-7, with 10 bases aligning to TRBD2. Here the CDR3 DNA reads TGTGCCAGCAGTAGGATAGCGGGAGGACGGTACGAGCAGTACTTC. It yields the protein CASSRIAGGRYEQYF.